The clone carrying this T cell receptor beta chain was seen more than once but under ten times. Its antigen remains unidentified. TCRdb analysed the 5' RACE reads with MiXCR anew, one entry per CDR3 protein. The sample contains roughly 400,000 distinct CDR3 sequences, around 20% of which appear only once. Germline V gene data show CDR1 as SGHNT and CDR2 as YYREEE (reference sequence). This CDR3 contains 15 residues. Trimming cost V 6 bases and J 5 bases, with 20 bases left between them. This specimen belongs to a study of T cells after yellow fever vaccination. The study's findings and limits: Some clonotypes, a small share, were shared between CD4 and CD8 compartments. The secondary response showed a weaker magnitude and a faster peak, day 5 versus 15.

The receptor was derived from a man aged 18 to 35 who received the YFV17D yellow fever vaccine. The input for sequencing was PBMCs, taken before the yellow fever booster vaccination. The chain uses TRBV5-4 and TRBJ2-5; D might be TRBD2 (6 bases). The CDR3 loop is CASTTDQLAMETQYF. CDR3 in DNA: TGTGCCAGCACCACTGACCAACTAGCTATGGAGACCCAGTACTTC. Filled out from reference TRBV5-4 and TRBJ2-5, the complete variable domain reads ETGVTQSPTHLIKTRGQQVTLRCSSQSGHNTVSWYQQALGQGPQFIFQYYREEENGRGNFPPRFSGLQFPNYSSELNVNALELDDSALYLCASTTDQLAMETQYFGPGTRLLVL.